This T cell receptor beta chain was identified during a study of T cells expressing NK-cell markers. On the study more broadly: According to the study, TCR beta repertoires originated from sorted CD3+CD56+NKG2C+, CD3+CD56+NKG2C- and CD3+CD56-NKG2C+ T cells.

Germline CDR1 is SQVTM and CDR2 is ANQGSEA. The CDR3 length is 13 residues. Regarding this clonotype: Its specificity is not known.

Study observations and caveats: The same clonotypes also predominated in the CD3+CD56-NKG2C+ fraction of a few donors.

TCRdb re-called the 5' RACE reads; every CDR3 protein appears as one record, without DNA. The table lists 550,000 or so distinct CDR3 sequences. The source of this sequence is a man between 18 and 35 years old in good health. Sequenced: blood T cells: a sorted CD56 or NKG2C T cell subset, CD4+ or CD8+ T cells, or bulk PBMC T cells (not recorded which). The chain links TRBV29-1 to TRBJ2-7. The CDR3 region is CSVGAGKPREQYF.